The 6 T cell receptor beta chains given below trace back to one sample, sequenced in a study of response to subunit inactivated influenza vaccine. TCRdb reprocessed the RT-PCR reads with MiXCR, giving one entry per CDR3 protein. The top ten hold around 6.5% of the sample, which has hundreds of thousands of distinct CDR3 sequences, approximately 15% seen once. The specimen was PBMCs from blood, collected 14 to 15 days before vaccination. These receptors were collected from a man aged 50-60 years who received an inactivated influenza vaccine.

The chain recombines TRBV7-2 with TRBJ2-1; tentatively, D is TRBD2 (6 bases). V lost 1 base and J lost 7, with 11 bases in between. CDR3 length: 14 residues. Germline V lookup: CDR1 SGHTA, CDR2 FQGNSA. CDR3 sequence: CASSLELARNEQFF. The CDR3 DNA sequence: TGTGCCAGCAGCTTAGAGCTAGCGAGAAATGAGCAGTTCTTC. The full variable domain, in which reference TRBV7-2 and TRBJ2-1 provide the parts outside the CDR3, is GAGVSQSPSNKVTEKGKDVELRCDPISGHTALYWYRQSLGQGLEFLIYFQGNSAPDKSGLPSDRFSAERTGGSVSTLTIQRTQQEDSAVYLCASSLELARNEQFFGPGTRLTVL.

This chain links TRBV20-1 with TRBJ2-7, with TRBD1 matching over 10 bases. Germline CDR1 DFQATT, CDR2 SNEGSKA (reference sequence). V dropped 5 bases and J dropped 7; count of bases not matched to a gene: 11. This CDR3 comprises 14 residues. The CDR3 is CSAHLTGGWEEQYF. The CDR3 DNA follows: TGCAGTGCTCATCTGACAGGGGGCTGGGAAGAGCAGTACTTC.

This clonotype was seen a handful of times. V gene TRBV29-1 combines with J gene TRBJ1-2, with a possible D match to TRBD1 (5 bases). This CDR3 comprises 14 residues. Germline loops: CDR1 SQVTM, CDR2 ANQGSEA. Trimming pared 0 bases from V and 4 bases from J, leaving 12 bases between. The CDR3 DNA sequence: TGCAGCGTTGAAGATCAGTGGGGCAGCTATGGCTACACCTTC. It encodes CSVEDQWGSYGYTF.

The CDR3 DNA reads TGCGCCAGCAGCCAAGGGGTTTTACTTAATGAAAAACTGTTTTTT. Encoded protein: CASSQGVLLNEKLFF. The chain couples TRBV4-3 to TRBJ1-4, with D unclear. The CDR3 spans 15 residues. Trimming left V 1 base short and J 4 bases short, with 10 bases between. Germline V gene sequence: CDR1 LGHNA, CDR2 YSLEER.

There are many counts of this clonotype. This chain links TRBV29-1 with TRBJ1-2, with D possibly being TRBD1 (5 bases). The length of the CDR3 is 11 residues. Germline CDR1 is SQVTM and CDR2 is ANQGSEA. Trimming shortened V by 7 bases and J by 1 base, and 7 bases separated the two germline ends. DNA of the CDR3: TGCAGCGCTGGACATAACTATGGCTACACCTTC. It specifies CSAGHNYGYTF. The entire variable domain, with the rest obtained from reference TRBV29-1 and TRBJ1-2, is as follows: SAVISQKPSRDICQRGTSLTIQCQVDSQVTMMFWYRQQPGQSLTLIATANQGSEATYESGFVIDKFPISRPNLTFSTLTVSNMSPEDSSIYLCSAGHNYGYTFGSGTRLTVV.

This clonotype was detected a few times. This chain connects TRBV5-6 to TRBJ2-7, with D hard to call. The V gene's germline CDR1 is SGHDT and CDR2 YYEEEE. The CDR3 sequence is 15 residues long. V lost 4 bases and J 1 base, leaving 15 bases between the germline ends. As DNA, the CDR3 is TGTGCCAGCAGCCCCACTGCAGGAGTGTCCTACGAGCAGTACTTC. Its translation is CASSPTAGVSYEQYF.